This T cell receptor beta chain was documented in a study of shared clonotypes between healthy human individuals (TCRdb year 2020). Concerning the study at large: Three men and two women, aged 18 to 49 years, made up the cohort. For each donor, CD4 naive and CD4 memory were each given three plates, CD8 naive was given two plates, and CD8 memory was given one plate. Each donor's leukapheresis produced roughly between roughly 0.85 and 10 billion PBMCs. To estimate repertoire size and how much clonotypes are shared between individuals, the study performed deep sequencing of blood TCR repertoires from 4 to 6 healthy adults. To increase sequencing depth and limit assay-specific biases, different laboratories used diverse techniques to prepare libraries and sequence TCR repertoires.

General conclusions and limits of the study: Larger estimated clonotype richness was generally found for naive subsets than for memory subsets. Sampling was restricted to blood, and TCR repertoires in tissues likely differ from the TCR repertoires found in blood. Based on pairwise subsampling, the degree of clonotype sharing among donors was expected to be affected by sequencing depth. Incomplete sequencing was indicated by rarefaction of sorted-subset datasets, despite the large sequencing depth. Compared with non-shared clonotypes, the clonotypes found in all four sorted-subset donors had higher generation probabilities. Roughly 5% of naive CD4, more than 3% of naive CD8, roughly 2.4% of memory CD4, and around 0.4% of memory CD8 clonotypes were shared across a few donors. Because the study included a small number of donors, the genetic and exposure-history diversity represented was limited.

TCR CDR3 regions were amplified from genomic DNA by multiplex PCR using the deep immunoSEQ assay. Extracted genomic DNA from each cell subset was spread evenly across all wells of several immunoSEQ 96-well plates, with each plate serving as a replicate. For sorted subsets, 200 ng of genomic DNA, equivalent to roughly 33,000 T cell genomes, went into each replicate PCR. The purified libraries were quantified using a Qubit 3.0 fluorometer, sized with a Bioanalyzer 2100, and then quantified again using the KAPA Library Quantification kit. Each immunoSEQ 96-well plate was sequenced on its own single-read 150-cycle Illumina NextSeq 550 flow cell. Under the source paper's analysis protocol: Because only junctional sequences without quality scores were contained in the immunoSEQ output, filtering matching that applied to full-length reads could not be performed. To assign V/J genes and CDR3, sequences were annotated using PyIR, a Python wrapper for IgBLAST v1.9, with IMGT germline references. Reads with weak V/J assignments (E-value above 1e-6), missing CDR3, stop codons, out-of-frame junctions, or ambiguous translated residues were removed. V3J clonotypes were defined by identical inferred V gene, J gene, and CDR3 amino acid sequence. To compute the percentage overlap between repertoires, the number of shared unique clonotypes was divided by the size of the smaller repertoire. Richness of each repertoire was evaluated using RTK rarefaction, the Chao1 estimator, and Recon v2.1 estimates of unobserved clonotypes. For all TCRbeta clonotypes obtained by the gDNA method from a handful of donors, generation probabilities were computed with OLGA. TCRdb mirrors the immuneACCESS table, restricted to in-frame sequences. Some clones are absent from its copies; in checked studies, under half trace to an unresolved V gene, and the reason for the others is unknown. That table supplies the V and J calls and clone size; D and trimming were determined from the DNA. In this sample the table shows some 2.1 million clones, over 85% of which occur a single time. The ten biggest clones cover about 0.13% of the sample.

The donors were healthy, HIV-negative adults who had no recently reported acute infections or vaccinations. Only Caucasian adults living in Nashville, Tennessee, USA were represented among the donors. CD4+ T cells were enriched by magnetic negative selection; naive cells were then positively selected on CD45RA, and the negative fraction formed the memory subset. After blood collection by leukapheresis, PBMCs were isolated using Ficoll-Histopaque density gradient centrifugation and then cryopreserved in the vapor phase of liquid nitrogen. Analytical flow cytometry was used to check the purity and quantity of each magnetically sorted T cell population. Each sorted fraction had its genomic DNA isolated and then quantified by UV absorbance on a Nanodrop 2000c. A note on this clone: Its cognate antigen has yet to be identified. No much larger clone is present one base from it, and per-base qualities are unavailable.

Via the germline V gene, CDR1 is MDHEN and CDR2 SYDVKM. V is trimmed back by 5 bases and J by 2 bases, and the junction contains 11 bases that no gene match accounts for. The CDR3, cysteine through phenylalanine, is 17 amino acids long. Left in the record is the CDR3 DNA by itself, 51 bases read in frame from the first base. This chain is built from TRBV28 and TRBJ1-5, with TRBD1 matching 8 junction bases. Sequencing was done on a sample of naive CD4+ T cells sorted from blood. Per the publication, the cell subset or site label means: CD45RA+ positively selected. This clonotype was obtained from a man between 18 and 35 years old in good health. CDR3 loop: CASSNRGSVNGNQPQHF. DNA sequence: TGTGCCAGCAGTAACAGGGGGTCGGTGAATGGCAATCAGCCCCAGCATTTT. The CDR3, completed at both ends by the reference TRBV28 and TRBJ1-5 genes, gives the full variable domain DVKVTQSSRYLVKRTGEKVFLECVQDMDHENMFWYRQDPGLGLRLIYFSYDVKMKEKGDIPEGYSVSREKKERFSLILESASTNQTSMYLCASSNRGSVNGNQPQHFGDGTRLSIL.